The subject of this entry is one T cell receptor (beta chain). What it binds is unknown. This CDR3 is built from 14 residues. CDR1 and CDR2 from the germline V gene are SQVTM and ANQGSEA. After removal of 4 bases from V and 5 bases from J, the junction contained 9 bases not matched to a gene. This entry is derived from a study of cytomegalovirus exposure and HLA in healthy donors. Study observations and caveats: As a later analysis showed, several of the most significant clusters appeared to be linked to common viral pathogens. CMV antigen specificity of a few CMV-associated chains was confirmed in vitro.

The PCR contained 60 Vbeta and 13 Jbeta primers. Method: immunoSEQ multiplex PCR; TCRdb's copy keeps in-frame clones and lacks some. In total, the table holds approximately 180,000 clones. This chain links TRBV29-1 with TRBJ1-2, with 8 nucleotides matching TRBD1. The TCR sequence derives from a man in his thirties or forties in good health and CMV-seronegative. The sequenced material came from PBMCs. As DNA, the CDR3 is TGCAGCGTTGCACAGGGGGTTCCATGGTATGGCTACACCTTC. Its translation is CSVAQGVPWYGYTF. Variable domain in full (rest from reference TRBV29-1 and TRBJ1-2): SAVISQKPSRDICQRGTSLTIQCQVDSQVTMMFWYRQQPGQSLTLIATANQGSEATYESGFVIDKFPISRPNLTFSTLTVSNMSPEDSSIYLCSVAQGVPWYGYTFGSGTRLTVV.